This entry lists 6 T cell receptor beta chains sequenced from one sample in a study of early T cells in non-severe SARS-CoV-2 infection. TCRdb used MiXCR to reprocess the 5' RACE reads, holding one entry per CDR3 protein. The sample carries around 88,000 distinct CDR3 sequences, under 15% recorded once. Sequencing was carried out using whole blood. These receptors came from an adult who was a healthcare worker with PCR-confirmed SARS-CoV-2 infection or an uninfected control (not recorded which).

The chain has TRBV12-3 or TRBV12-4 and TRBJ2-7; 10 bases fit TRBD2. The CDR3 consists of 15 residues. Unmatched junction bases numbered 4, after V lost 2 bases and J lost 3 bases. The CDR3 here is CASSLRAGGDYEQYF. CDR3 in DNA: TGTGCCAGCAGTTTACGAGCGGGAGGGGACTACGAGCAGTACTTC.

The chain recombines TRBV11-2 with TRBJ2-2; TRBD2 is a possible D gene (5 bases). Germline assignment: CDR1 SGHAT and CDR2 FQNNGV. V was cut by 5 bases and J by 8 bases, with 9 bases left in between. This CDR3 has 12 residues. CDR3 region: CASSRTRGELFF. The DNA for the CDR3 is TGTGCCAGCAGCCGAACTAGGGGGGAGCTGTTTTTT.

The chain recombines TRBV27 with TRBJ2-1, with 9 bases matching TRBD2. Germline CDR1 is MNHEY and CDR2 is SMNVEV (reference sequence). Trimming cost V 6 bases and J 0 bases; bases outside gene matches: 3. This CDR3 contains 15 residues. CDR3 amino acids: CASSSGRTSYNEQFF. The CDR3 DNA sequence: TGTGCCAGCAGCAGCGGGAGGACCTCCTACAATGAGCAGTTCTTC.

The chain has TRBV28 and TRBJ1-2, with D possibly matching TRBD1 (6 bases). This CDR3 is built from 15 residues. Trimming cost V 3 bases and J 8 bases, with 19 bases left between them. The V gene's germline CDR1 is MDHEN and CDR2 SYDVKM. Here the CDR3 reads CASSFPGVRVNGYTF. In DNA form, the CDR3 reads TGTGCCAGCAGTTTCCCAGGGGTCCGGGTAAACGGCTACACCTTC.

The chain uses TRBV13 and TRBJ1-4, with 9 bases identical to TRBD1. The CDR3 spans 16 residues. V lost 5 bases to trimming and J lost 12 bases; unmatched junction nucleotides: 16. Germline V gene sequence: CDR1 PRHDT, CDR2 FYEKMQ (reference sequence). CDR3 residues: CASSPPPGQGSEELFF. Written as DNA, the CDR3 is TGTGCCAGCAGCCCCCCCCCGGGACAGGGATCCGAAGAACTGTTTTTT.

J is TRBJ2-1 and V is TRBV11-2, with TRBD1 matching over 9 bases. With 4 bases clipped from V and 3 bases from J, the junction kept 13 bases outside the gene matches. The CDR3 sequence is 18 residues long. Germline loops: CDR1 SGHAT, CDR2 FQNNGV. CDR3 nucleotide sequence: TGTGCCAGCAGCTCGCGCACCCGGGACAGGGCTTTCTACAATGAGCAGTTCTTC. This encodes CASSSRTRDRAFYNEQFF.